Listed here is a single T cell receptor beta chain. Its target is not known. The CDR3 totals 15 residues. Germline loops: CDR1 SGHDN, CDR2 FVKESK. With 3 bases clipped from V and 0 bases from J, the junction kept 4 bases outside the gene matches. Researchers took RNA transcripts and amplified the TCR beta CDR3 regions from them. Initially, a first-round RT-PCR of the TCR CDR3 employed the HTBI primer set. MiXCR was run by TCRdb on the multiplex PCR reads, yielding one entry per CDR3 protein. The sample shows 300,000 to 450,000 distinct CDR3 sequences, 15% to 18% of them seen only once. This record belongs to a study of T cells in Graves' hyperthyroidism and ophthalmopathy. Looking at the study overall: At initial diagnosis, before any treatment had begun, peripheral blood was obtained.

Notes on the study in general: Most thyroid-expanded clonotypes above 0.001 were also found in blood.

V usage is TRBV14 and J usage is TRBJ2-7, with 8 bases matching TRBD1. The TCR sequence derives from a young woman with Graves' hyperthyroidism that later progressed to Graves' ophthalmopathy. Input material: blood. CDR3 in amino acids: CASSHWDRSSYEQYF. The CDR3 nucleotides read TGTGCCAGCAGCCACTGGGACAGGAGCTCCTACGAGCAGTACTTC.